This T cell receptor (beta chain) was sequenced in a study of identical twins. TCRdb re-analysed the 5' RACE reads in MiXCR, keeping a single row per CDR3 protein. Of 1.5 million to 2 million distinct CDR3 sequences listed, 32% are singletons. V gave up 5 bases and J gave up 8 bases, with 15 bases separating them. CDR1 and CDR2 from the germline V gene are MNHEY and SVGAGI. The CDR3 runs to 14 residues. The rearrangement links TRBV6-5 to TRBJ1-4; D not resolved. This TCR was recovered from a newborn girl in good health. The sample taken for sequencing was cord blood. Here the CDR3 DNA reads TGTGCCAGCAGTAACCGGGATCCAAGGGAAAAACTGTTTTTT. Translation: CASSNRDPREKLFF.